The text below deals with one T cell receptor beta chain. The record originates from a study of blood T cell repertoires in COVID-19. V was cut by 0 bases and J by 1 base, with 16 bases left in between. This CDR3 region has 17 residues. The V gene's germline CDR1 is MGHDK and CDR2 SYGVNS. The data were produced by immunoSEQ multiplex PCR, yet TCRdb's version contains in-frame clones alone and is incomplete. The table lists 450,000 to 600,000 clones, about nine tenths of them singletons. The sample taken for sequencing was PBMCs or T cells enriched from blood (not recorded which). The rearrangement joins TRBV25-1 to TRBJ2-7; D is undetermined. This TCR came from a woman aged 18 to 35 who had recovered from COVID-19. CDR3: CASSEYRGIGQSYEQYF. CDR3 coding DNA: TGTGCCAGCAGTGAATACAGAGGAATAGGTCAGTCCTACGAGCAGTACTTC.